The rows below give T cell receptor beta chains drawn from one sample of a study of T-cell reconstitution after alpha-beta-depleted transplantation in children. MiXCR was run by TCRdb on the PCR reads, yielding one entry per CDR3 protein. This sample has about 270,000 distinct CDR3 sequences, with 9.9% found just once. The input for sequencing was PBMCs from the stem cell graft donor, taken from the stem cell graft. The receptors were sampled from a human donor who donated a stem cell graft to a child with SCID. Each CDR3 is given with its conserved first and last residue. The D gene is left open where the match is weak. The size entry is marked missing in some rows and otherwise reads once, few, many or a size class.

CSARDLGWGNYGYTF | TGCAGTGCTAGAGATCTAGGGTGGGGGAACTATGGCTACACCTTC | TRBJ1-2 | - | - | TRBV20-1
CATSQIPIDVYGYTF | TGTGCCACCTCTCAAATACCCATAGATGTCTATGGCTACACCTTC | TRBJ1-2 | few | - | TRBV19
CASSLDLLGTASGNTIYF | TGTGCCAGCAGCTTAGACCTGTTGGGGACGGCCTCTGGAAACACCATATATTTT | TRBJ1-3 | few | - | TRBV13
CASSSSQRGAGDEQFF | TGTGCCAGCAGCTCCAGCCAGCGGGGGGCCGGAGATGAGCAGTTCTTC | TRBJ2-1 | - | TRBD2 | TRBV7-9
CSVVAGDEKLFF | TGCAGCGTTGTTGCAGGGGATGAAAAACTGTTTTTT | TRBJ1-4 | few | - | TRBV29-1
CASSRGTGAGSNQPQHF | TGTGCCAGCAGCCGGGGAACAGGGGCTGGTAGCAATCAGCCCCAGCATTTT | TRBJ1-5 | - | TRBD1 | TRBV7-9
CAISDGGGAVDTQYF | TGTGCCATCAGTGACGGCGGGGGGGCCGTAGATACGCAGTATTTT | TRBJ2-3 | few | TRBD2 | TRBV10-3
CASSLGHVPEAFF | TGTGCCAGCAGTTTAGGACATGTCCCTGAAGCTTTCTTT | TRBJ1-1 | many | - | TRBV12-3/TRBV12-4
CSVATASYNEQFF | TGCAGCGTTGCGACAGCATCCTACAATGAGCAGTTCTTC | TRBJ2-1 | - | - | TRBV29-1
CASSQDQTYYEQYF | TGTGCCAGCAGCCAAGATCAAACGTACTACGAGCAGTACTTC | TRBJ2-7 | - | - | TRBV3-1
CATEGGNGQPQHF | TGTGCCACCGAGGGGGGGAACGGGCAGCCCCAGCATTTT | TRBJ1-5 | few | - | TRBV10-3
CSGTPNTGELFF | TGCAGCGGGACGCCGAACACCGGGGAGCTGTTTTTT | TRBJ2-2 | few | - | TRBV29-1
CASSLATGPYEQYF | TGTGCCAGCAGCTTAGCGACAGGACCGTACGAGCAGTACTTC | TRBJ2-7 | - | - | TRBV7-8
CASSLSRTHYEQYF | TGTGCCAGCAGTTTAAGCCGGACGCACTACGAGCAGTACTTC | TRBJ2-7 | many | - | TRBV27
CASTRNERGGYNEQFF | TGTGCCAGCACTCGAAACGAACGGGGGGGCTACAATGAGCAGTTCTTC | TRBJ2-1 | - | TRBD2 | TRBV6-1
CASTDLQANTGELFF | TGTGCCAGCACTGACCTACAGGCGAACACCGGGGAGCTGTTTTTT | TRBJ2-2 | few | - | TRBV12-3/TRBV12-4
CASSLGRQGSYEQYF | TGCGCCAGCAGCTTGGGTCGACAGGGTTCCTACGAGCAGTACTTC | TRBJ2-7 | - | TRBD1 | TRBV5-1
CSASLTGKETQYF | TGCAGTGCGTCCCTGACAGGGAAAGAGACCCAGTACTTC | TRBJ2-5 | many | TRBD1 | TRBV20-1
CATSNREELFF | TGTGCCACCAGCAACCGGGAGGAGCTGTTTTTT | TRBJ2-2 | many | - | TRBV15